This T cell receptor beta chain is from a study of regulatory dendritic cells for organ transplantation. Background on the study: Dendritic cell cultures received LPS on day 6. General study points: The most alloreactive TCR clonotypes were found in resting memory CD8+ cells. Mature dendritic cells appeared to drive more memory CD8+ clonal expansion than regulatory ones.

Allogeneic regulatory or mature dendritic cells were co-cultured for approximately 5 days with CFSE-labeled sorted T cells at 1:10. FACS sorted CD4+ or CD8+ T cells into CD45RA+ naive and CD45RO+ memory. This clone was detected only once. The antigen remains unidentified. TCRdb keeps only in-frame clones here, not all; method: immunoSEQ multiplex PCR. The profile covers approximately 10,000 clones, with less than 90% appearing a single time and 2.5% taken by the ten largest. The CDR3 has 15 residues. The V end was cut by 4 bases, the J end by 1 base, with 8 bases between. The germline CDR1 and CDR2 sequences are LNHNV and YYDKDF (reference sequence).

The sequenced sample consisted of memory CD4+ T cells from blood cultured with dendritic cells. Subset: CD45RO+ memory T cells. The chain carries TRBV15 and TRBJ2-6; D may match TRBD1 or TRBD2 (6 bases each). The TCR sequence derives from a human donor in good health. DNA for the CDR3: TGTGCCACCAGCAAAGGGGGGTCTGGGGCCAACGTCCTGACTTTC. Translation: CATSKGGSGANVLTF.